This entry concerns a single T cell receptor beta chain. Its specific antigen is unknown. Base qualities are not at hand, and no much larger clone is one base apart. This specimen comes from a study of lung T cells in sarcoidosis with Löfgren's syndrome (dated by TCRdb to 2016 to 2017). About the study as a whole: Sarcoidosis was characterized as a granulomatous, predominantly pulmonary disease marked by accumulation of CD4+ T cells in bronchoalveolar lavage fluid. The repertoire analyses concentrated on Lofgren's syndrome patients.

Findings and caveats that apply to the study as a whole: Recognition of a sarcoidosis-associated antigen was merely suggested, with the antigen itself still putative and unidentified.

CD4+ T cells collected through bronchoalveolar lavage were the source used for profiling TCR repertoires. TCRdb lists the instrument as Illumina MiSeq. The raw public reads went through TCRdb reprocessing: fastp at Q25, MiXCR clone calling, in-frame beta chains kept. When rows share a CDR3 protein, they turn into one entry using the most common DNA and genes. Present in this sample are several thousand distinct CDR3 sequences, around 20% of which were seen just once. The ten biggest clones cover roughly 7% of the sample. Sequenced: CD4+ T cells from bronchoalveolar lavage. This TCR was recovered from a human donor with sarcoidosis (Löfgren's syndrome or another form), or a control subject (not recorded which).

The nucleotide sequence is given as TGTGCCTGGAGTGCCCGGGGGGGCCTACATGGCTACACCTTC. Translated, it gives CAWSARGGLHGYTF. Recombination linked TRBV30 to TRBJ1-2; matching of 6 bases hints at TRBD1 as the D gene. V lost 1 base and J lost 6 bases; the stretch between them is 15 bases long. CDR1 and CDR2 are read off the germline V gene (reference sequence) as GTSNPN and SVGIG. The CDR3, from cysteine to phenylalanine, totals 14 residues. Only the CDR3 DNA stays, 42 bases, in frame from base 1. The variable domain in full, with residues beyond the CDR3 obtained from the reference TRBV30 and TRBJ1-2 genes, is SQTIHQWPATLVQPVGSPLSLECTVEGTSNPNLYWYRQAAGRGLQLLFYSVGIGQISSEVPQNLSASRPQDRQFILSSKKLLLSDSGFYLCAWSARGGLHGYTFGSGTRLTVV.